The source of this TCR beta chain is a study of T-cell memory formation after mild COVID-19. Overall study: Among the donors, TCR clusters were largely specific to each donor.

TCRdb reprocessed the 5' RACE reads with MiXCR, giving one entry per CDR3 protein. The table shows under 700,000 distinct CDR3 sequences, with 20% occurring only once. This clonotype was picked up a small number of times. The sequence came from an adult woman who had mild COVID-19 (a few samples of this study predate the infection). Cell type and time point are not known. Sequences were obtained from PBMCs or a T cell subset sorted from them (not recorded which).

The CDR3 DNA reads TGTGCCAGCAGCGACAATTCTAGGACAGGCTACAATGAGCAGTTCTTC. As protein: CASSDNSRTGYNEQFF. The chain couples TRBV4-2 to TRBJ2-1; 7 bases are a match to TRBD1. J lost 3 bases, V lost 5 bases, and 10 bases had no gene match. The CDR3 length is 16 residues. The germline V gene has CDR1 LGHNA and CDR2 YNFKEQ.